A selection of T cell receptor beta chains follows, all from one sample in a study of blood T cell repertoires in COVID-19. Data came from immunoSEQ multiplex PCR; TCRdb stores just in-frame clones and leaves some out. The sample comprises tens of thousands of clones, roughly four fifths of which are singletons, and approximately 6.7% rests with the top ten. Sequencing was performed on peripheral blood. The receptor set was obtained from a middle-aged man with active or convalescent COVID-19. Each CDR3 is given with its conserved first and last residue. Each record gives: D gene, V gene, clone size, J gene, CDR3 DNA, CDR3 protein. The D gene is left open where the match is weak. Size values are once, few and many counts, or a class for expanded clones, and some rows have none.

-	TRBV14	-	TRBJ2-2	TGTGCCAGCAGGCAAACAGGGTGGTTCGCCGGGGAGCTGTTTTTT	CASRQTGWFAGELFF
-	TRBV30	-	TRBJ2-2	TGTGCCTGGACCCCACCAGCCGGGGAGCTGTTTTTT	CAWTPPAGELFF
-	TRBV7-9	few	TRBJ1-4	TGTGCCAGCAGCGTTACTAGAGAGGAGGGAGAAAAACTGTTTTTT	CASSVTREEGEKLFF
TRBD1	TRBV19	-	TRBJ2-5	TGTGCCAGTAGTGGGACAGGGGGACAAGAGACCCAGTACTTC	CASSGTGGQETQYF
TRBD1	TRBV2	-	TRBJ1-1	TGTGCCAGCAACGGACAGGGAGTCACTGAAGCTTTCTTT	CASNGQGVTEAFF
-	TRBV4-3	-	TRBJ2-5	TGCGCCAGCAGCCAAGATTCCCCGGGAGAGACCCAGTACTTC	CASSQDSPGETQYF
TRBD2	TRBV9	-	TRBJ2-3	TGTGCCAGCAGCGCCCTGGCGGGGGAGGATACGCAGTATTTT	CASSALAGEDTQYF
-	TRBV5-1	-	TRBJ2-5	TGCGCCAGCAGCTTGGCAACAGCCCAAGAGACCCAGTACTTC	CASSLATAQETQYF
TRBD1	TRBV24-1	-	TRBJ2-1	TGTGCCACCAGTGATCCCCCCGGGACAGGGGGGAACAATGAGCAGTTCTTC	CATSDPPGTGGNNEQFF
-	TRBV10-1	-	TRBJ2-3	TGCGCCAGCAGTGAGGGACAAAGCACAGATACGCAGTATTTT	CASSEGQSTDTQYF
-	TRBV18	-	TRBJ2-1	TGTGCCAGCTCACCACCGGTGGGGGCCGATGACAATGAGCAGTTCTTC	CASSPPVGADDNEQFF
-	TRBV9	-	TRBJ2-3	TGTGCCAGCAGCGTAGCTACGAGACTAGGGAGGGATACGCAGTATTTT	CASSVATRLGRDTQYF
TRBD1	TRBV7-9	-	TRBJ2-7	TGTGCCAGCAGCTTACTGGGACAGGGGGCCCACGAGCAGTACTTC	CASSLLGQGAHEQYF
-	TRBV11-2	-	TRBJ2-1	TGTGCCAGCAGCTTAGTTATGAATGAGCAGTTCTTC	CASSLVMNEQFF
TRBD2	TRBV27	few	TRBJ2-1	TGTGCCAGCAGTTTACTGGCGGGGGAGAACAATGAGCAGTTCTTC	CASSLLAGENNEQFF
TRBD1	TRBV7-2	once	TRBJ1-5	TGTGCCATCAACGGACAGGGGACTGGCAATCAGCCCCAGCATTTT	CAINGQGTGNQPQHF
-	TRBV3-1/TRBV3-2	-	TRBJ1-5	TGTGCCAGCAGCCAGCGGGAAGGAGGTCAGCCCCAGCATTTT	CASSQREGGQPQHF
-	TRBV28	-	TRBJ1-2	TGTGCCAGCAGTTTTAGTTATAGGGGAATCTATGGCTACACCTTC	CASSFSYRGIYGYTF
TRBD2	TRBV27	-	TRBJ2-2	TGTGCCAGCACCCTCGGGACTAGTCCCACCGGGGAGCTGTTTTTT	CASTLGTSPTGELFF
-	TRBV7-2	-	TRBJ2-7	TGTGCCAGCACCGTCTGGGGCAACTCCTACGAGCAGTACTTC	CASTVWGNSYEQYF
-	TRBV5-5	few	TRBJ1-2	TGTGCCAGCAGCTTGGCGGTATCTAGAACACATGGCTACACCTTC	CASSLAVSRTHGYTF
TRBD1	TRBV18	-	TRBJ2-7	TGTGCCAGCTCACCAACCCGGGACAGGGGCTCCTACGAGCAGTACTTC	CASSPTRDRGSYEQYF
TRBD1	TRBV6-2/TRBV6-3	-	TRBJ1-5	TGTGCCAGCAGTTCCGAGGGGGCGGGACAGCCCCAGCATTTT	CASSSEGAGQPQHF
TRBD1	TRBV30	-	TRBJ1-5	TGTGCCTGGGGGACAGAGAGCAATCAGCCCCAGCATTTT	CAWGTESNQPQHF
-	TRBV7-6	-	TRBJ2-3	TGTGCCAGCAGCTTAGATACCGCTAGGTTCACAGATACGCAGTATTTT	CASSLDTARFTDTQYF
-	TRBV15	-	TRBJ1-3	TGTGCCACCAGCAGAGATTCAGGGACTGGAAACACCATATATTTT	CATSRDSGTGNTIYF
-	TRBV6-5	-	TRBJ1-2	TGTGCCAGCACGACAGGAATGAACTATGGCTACACCTTC	CASTTGMNYGYTF
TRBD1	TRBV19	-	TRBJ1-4	TGTGCCAGTAGTGCCCCGGAGGGGGCCGCGAATGAAAAACTGTTTTTT	CASSAPEGAANEKLFF
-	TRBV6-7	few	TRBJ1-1	TGTGCCAGCAGTTACTCGGGAGGCGAAGCTTTCTTT	CASSYSGGEAFF
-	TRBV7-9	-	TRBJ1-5	TGTGCCAGCAGCCATGACTTTAGCAATCAGCCCCAGCATTTT	CASSHDFSNQPQHF
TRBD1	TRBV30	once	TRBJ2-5	TGTGCCTGGAGTGGGGGGACAGGGGGATGGGAGACCCAGTACTTC	CAWSGGTGGWETQYF
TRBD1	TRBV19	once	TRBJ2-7	TGTGCCAGTAGTTCGATGACAGGGTCGAGGTACGAGCAGTACTTC	CASSSMTGSRYEQYF